This TCR beta chain was sequenced for a study of OX40 agonist ivuxolimab in advanced cancers. Turning to the study itself: Intravenous ivuxolimab was administered to patients every 2 weeks at 0.01 to 10 mg/kg.

Study outcomes and limitations: In CD8+ T cells, expanded clones were on average more numerous than in CD4+. In the 0.1-3.0 mg/kg groups, partial responders showed among the lowest expansion. CD4+ and CD8+ blood T cells expanded clonally by week 6 at 0.1 to 3.0 mg/kg.

V was shortened by 4 bases and J by 3 bases, with 18 bases between the two germline ends. The CDR3 has 16 residues. Per germline, CDR1 MNHEY and CDR2 SMNVEV (reference sequence). The protocol was immunoSEQ multiplex PCR, while the TCRdb copy is restricted to in-frame clones and leaves out a portion. Among 80,000 to 95,000 clones listed, 92% were seen once. Note on this clone: Its antigen is still unknown.

The chain is built from TRBV27 and TRBJ1-1; tentatively, D is TRBD1 (5 bases). This material consisted of CD4+ or CD8+ T cells sorted from blood, taken in a trial of the OX40 agonist ivuxolimab. The clonotype was recovered from an adult with an advanced solid tumor such as melanoma, head and neck, liver or kidney cancer. CDR3 sequence reads: CASSSSNGAGYTEAFF. The CDR3 DNA reads as TGTGCCAGCAGTTCCTCCAACGGGGCAGGGTACACTGAAGCTTTCTTT.